A single sample is the source of the 8 T cell receptor beta chains below, sequenced in a study of T cell responses to AZD1222 COVID-19 vaccine. TCRdb's table, derived via immunoSEQ multiplex PCR, lists solely in-frame clones and lacks some. This table has some 110,000 clones, roughly nine tenths appearing once. The sample here was peripheral blood, taken on day 0 of AZD1222 vaccination. The origin of the receptors is an adult in good health.

The chain uses TRBV6-6 and TRBJ1-2; tentatively, D is TRBD1 (5 bases). Trimming stripped 11 bases from V and 3 bases from J, with 13 bases between. In germline, CDR1 is MNHNY, CDR2 SVGAGI (reference sequence). The CDR3 loop spans 12 amino acids. The CDR3 loop is CAALRGDYGYTF. The CDR3 region has the DNA TGTGCCGCTCTTAGGGGAGACTATGGCTACACCTTC.

V and J are TRBV7-9 and TRBJ1-5; D is possibly TRBD1 (6 bases). Trimming pared 4 bases from V and 3 bases from J, leaving 10 bases between. The CDR3 loop spans 14 amino acids. From germline, CDR1 is SEHNR and CDR2 FQNEAQ (reference sequence). The CDR3 sequence: CASSSQGHNQPQHF. The CDR3 region has the DNA TGTGCCAGCAGCTCACAGGGACACAATCAGCCCCAGCATTTT.

The genes are TRBV14 and TRBJ1-2; a weak D match, TRBD1 (6 bases). The CDR3 contains 16 residues. Germline V lookup: CDR1 SGHDN, CDR2 FVKESK. V gave up 3 bases and J gave up 1 base, with 15 bases separating them. Here the CDR3 reads CASSQAVGARNYGYTF. The CDR3 DNA sequence: TGTGCCAGCAGCCAGGCCGTGGGGGCCCGTAACTATGGCTACACCTTC.

This clone was detected only once. The gene calls are TRBV3-1 (or the pseudogene TRBV3-2) and TRBJ2-7; TRBD2 matches at 7 bases. Unmatched junction bases numbered 15, after V lost 11 bases and J lost 5 bases. Germline values: CDR1 LGHDT, CDR2 YNNKEL (reference sequence). The CDR3 is 14 amino acids. CDR3 coding DNA: TGTGCCCGTTCTCAGGAAACGGCGGGGGACGAGCAGTACTTC. Amino acids: CARSQETAGDEQYF.

The CDR3 loop reads CAISHRDSPQNTGELFF. The DNA of the CDR3 is TGTGCCATCAGTCACCGGGACTCGCCTCAGAACACCGGGGAGCTGTTTTTT. The rearrangement joins TRBV10-3 to TRBJ2-2, with TRBD2 as a possible D gene (6 bases). Trimming took off 5 bases at V and 1 base at J, with 17 bases between the two ends. The CDR3 spans 17 residues. CDR1 is ENHRY, CDR2 SYGVKD, per germline.

The chain links TRBV30 to TRBJ2-4; D possibly uses TRBD1 or TRBD2 (6 bases each). Germline CDR1 and CDR2: GTSNPN and SVGIG (reference sequence). This CDR3 comprises 17 residues. V was clipped by 0 bases and J by 5 bases, with 20 bases between them. CDR3 nucleotide sequence: TGTGCCTGGAGTGTACAGGGCTTTCCTACTAGCCAAAACATTCAGTACTTC. Translation: CAWSVQGFPTSQNIQYF.

The chain uses TRBV7-6 and TRBJ2-7; D ambiguous. The CDR3 consists of 15 residues. Germline CDR1 is SGHVS and CDR2 is FNYEAQ. V lost 0 bases, J lost 1 base, and 10 bases lay in between. CDR3 sequence (DNA): TGTGCCAGCAGCTTAGCGGGTCAGACATCCTACGAGCAGTACTTC. It translates to CASSLAGQTSYEQYF.

The V call is TRBV19, the J call TRBJ1-2, with 7 bases identical to TRBD1. The CDR3 runs 13 residues. Germline V lookup: CDR1 LNHDA, CDR2 SQIVND (reference sequence). J lost 4 bases, V lost 5 bases, and 4 bases had no gene match. The CDR3 region has the DNA TGTGCCAGTAGTCTGGAGGGGGCCTATGGCTACACCTTC. It specifies CASSLEGAYGYTF.